One T cell receptor beta chain is described in this entry. As yet, its antigen is unknown. Germline-derived CDR1 and CDR2 are SEHNR and FQNEAQ (reference sequence). The CDR3 length is 16 residues. V lost 5 bases to trimming and J lost 5 bases, with 21 bases between them. The data were taken from a study of cytomegalovirus exposure and HLA in healthy donors. Study findings and constraints: Productive status was seen about 90% or about 30% of the time for most TCR beta V segments in an earlier analysis. It was confirmed in vitro that a few of the CMV-associated chains were specific for CMV antigens. In a later analysis, TCR beta V- and J-gene trimming showed a link to a missense DCLRE1C variant.

With 60 Vbeta and 13 Jbeta primers, the PCR was carried out. Authors' processing steps: The authors later counted roughly 87 million unique TCR beta chains, 9 million to 12 million of them shared. TCRdb keeps only in-frame clones here, not all; method: immunoSEQ multiplex PCR. V and J calls and clone size are as listed in that table; D and trimming were resolved from the DNA. The data contain roughly 170,000 clones, 84% of them singletons. The chain couples TRBV7-9 to TRBJ2-5; TRBD2 might be the D (6 bases). Material: PBMCs. The source is a man between 18 and 29 years old in good health and CMV-seronegative. CDR3 sequence: CASSLRVAGEVETQYF. The CDR3 region has the DNA TGTGCCAGCAGCCTGCGTGTGGCTGGGGAGGTTGAGACCCAGTACTTC.